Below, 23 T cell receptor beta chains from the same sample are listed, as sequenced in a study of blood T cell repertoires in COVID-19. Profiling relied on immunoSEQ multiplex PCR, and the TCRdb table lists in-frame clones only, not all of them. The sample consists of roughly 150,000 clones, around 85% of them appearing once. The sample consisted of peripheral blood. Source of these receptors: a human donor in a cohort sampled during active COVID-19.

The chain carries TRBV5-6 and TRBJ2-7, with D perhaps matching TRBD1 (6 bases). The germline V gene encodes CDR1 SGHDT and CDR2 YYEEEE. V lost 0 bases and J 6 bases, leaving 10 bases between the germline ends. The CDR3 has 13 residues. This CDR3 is CASSLDRDGEQYF. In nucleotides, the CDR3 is TGTGCCAGCAGCTTGGACAGGGACGGCGAGCAGTACTTC.

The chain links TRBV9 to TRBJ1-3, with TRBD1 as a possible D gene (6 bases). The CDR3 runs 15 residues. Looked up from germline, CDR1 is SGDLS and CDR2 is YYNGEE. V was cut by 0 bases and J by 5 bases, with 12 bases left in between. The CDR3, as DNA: TGTGCCAGCAGCGTAGCAGGGGCCGGTAGAAACACCATATATTTT. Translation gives CASSVAGAGRNTIYF.

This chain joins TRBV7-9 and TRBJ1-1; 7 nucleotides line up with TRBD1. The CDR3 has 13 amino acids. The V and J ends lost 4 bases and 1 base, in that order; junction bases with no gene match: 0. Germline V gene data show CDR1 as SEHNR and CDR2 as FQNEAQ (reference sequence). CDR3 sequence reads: CASSWTGNTEAFF. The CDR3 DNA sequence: TGTGCCAGCAGCTGGACAGGGAACACTGAAGCTTTCTTT.

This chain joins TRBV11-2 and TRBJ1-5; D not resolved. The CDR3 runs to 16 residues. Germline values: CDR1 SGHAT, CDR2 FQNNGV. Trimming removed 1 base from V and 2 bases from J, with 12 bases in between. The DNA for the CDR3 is TGTGCCAGCAGCTTAGGAGGAGGGAAGGGCAATCAGCCCCAGCATTTT. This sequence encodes CASSLGGGKGNQPQHF.

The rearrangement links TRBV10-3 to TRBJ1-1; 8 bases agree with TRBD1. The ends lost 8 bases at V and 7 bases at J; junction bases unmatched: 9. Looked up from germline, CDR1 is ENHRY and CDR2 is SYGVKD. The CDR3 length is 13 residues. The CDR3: CAIGGQAADEAFF. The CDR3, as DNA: TGTGCCATCGGGGGACAGGCGGCGGATGAAGCTTTCTTT.

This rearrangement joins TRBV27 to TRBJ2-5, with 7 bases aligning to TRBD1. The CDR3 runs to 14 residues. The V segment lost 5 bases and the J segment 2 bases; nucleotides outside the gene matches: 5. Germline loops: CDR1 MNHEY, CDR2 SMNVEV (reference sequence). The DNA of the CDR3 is TGTGCCAGCAGTGTGACAGGGCGACAAGAGACCCAGTACTTC. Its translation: CASSVTGRQETQYF.

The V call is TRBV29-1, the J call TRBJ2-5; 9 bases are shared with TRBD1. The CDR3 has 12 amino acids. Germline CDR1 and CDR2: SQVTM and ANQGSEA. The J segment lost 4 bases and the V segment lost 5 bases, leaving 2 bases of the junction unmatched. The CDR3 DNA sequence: TGCAGCGTTCAGACAGGGGGAGAGACCCAGTACTTC. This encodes CSVQTGGETQYF.

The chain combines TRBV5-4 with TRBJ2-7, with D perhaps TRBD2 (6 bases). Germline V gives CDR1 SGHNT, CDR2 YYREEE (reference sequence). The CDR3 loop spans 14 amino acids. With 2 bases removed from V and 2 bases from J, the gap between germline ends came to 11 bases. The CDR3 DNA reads TGTGCCAGCAGCTTTGGTAGCGGACCCTACGAGCAGTACTTC. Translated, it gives CASSFGSGPYEQYF.

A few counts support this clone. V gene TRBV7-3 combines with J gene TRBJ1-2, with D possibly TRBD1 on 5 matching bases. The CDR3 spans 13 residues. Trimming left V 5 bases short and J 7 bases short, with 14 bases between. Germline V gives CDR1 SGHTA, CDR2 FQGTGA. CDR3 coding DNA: TGTGCCAGCAGCCTGAAACCAGGGATTGGCTACACCTTC. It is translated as CASSLKPGIGYTF.

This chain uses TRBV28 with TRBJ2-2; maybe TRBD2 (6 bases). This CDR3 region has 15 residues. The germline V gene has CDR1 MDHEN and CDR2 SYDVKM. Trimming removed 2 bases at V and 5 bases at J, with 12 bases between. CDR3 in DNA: TGTGCCAGCAGTTTAGGCGGGACGGGTACCGGGGAGCTGTTTTTT. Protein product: CASSLGGTGTGELFF.

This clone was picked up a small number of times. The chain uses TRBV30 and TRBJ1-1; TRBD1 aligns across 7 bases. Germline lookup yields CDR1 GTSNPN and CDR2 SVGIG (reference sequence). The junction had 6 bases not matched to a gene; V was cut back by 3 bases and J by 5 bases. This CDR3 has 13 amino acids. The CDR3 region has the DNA TGTGCCTGGAGCCGACAGGGTGGGACTGAAGCTTTCTTT. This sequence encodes CAWSRQGGTEAFF.

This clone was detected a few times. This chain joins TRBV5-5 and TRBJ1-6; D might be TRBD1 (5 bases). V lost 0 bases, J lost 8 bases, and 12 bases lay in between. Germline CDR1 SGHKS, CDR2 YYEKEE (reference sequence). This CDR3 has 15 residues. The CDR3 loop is CASSLGGRTHSPLHF. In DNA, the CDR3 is TGTGCCAGCAGCTTGGGTGGACGGACACATTCACCCCTCCACTTT.

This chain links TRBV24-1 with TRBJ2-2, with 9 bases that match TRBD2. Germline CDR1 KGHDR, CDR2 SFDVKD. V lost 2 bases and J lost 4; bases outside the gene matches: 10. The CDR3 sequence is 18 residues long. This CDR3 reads CATSDWPSGAEVTGELFF. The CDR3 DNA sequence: TGTGCCACCAGTGATTGGCCTAGCGGGGCCGAGGTCACCGGGGAGCTGTTTTTT.

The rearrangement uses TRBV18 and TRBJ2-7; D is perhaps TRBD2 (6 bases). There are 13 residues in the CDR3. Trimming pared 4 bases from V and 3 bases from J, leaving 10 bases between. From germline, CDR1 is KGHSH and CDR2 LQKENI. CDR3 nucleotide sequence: TGTGCCAGCTCACGGGCGGGGTTCTACGAGCAGTACTTC. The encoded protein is CASSRAGFYEQYF. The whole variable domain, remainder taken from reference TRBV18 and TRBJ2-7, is NAGVMQNPRHLVRRRGQEARLRCSPMKGHSHVYWYRQLPEEGLKFMVYLQKENIIDESGMPKERFSAEFPKEGPSILRIQQVVRGDSAAYFCASSRAGFYEQYFGPGTRLTVT.

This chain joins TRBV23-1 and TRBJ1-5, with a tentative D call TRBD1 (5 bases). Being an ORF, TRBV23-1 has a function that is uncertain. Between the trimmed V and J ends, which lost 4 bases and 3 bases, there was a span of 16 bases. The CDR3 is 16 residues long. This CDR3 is CASSRSPRQHNQPQHF. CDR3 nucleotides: TGCGCCAGCAGTCGCTCCCCCAGACAGCACAATCAGCCCCAGCATTTT.

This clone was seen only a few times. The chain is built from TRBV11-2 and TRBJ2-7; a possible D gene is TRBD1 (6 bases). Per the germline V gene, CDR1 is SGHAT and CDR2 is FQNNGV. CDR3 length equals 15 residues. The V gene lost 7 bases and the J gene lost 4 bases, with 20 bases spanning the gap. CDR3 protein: CASTDAWDTAYEQYF. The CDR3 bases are TGTGCCAGCACCGACGCCTGGGACACCGCTTACGAGCAGTACTTC.

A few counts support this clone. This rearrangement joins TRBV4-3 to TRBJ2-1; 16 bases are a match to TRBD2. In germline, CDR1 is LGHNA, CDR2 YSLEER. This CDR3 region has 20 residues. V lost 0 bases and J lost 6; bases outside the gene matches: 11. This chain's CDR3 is CASSQDRVGTSGGATNEQFF. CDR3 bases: TGCGCCAGCAGCCAAGATCGGGTCGGGACTAGCGGGGGGGCCACCAATGAGCAGTTCTTC.

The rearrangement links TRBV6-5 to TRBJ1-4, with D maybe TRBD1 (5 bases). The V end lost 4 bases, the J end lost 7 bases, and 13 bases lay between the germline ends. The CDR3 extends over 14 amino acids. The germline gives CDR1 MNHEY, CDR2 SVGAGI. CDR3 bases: TGTGCCAGCAGTTTGGCAGGGATCGGTGAAAAACTGTTTTTT. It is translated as CASSLAGIGEKLFF.

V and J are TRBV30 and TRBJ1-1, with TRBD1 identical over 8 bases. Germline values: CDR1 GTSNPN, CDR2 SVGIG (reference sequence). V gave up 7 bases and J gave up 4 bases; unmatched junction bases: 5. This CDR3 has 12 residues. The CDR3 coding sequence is TGTGCCTCAGGGGGCGCGGGCACTGAAGCTTTCTTT. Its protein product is CASGGAGTEAFF.

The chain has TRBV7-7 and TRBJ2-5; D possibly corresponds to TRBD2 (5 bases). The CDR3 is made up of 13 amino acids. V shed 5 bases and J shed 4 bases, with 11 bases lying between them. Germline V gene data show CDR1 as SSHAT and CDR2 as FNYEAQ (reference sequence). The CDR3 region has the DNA TGTGCCAGCAGCCCGGGGTTAGGAGAGACCCAGTACTTC. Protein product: CASSPGLGETQYF. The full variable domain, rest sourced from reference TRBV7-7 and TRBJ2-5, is GAGVSQSPRYKVTKRGQDVTLRCDPISSHATLYWYQQALGQGPEFLTYFNYEAQPDKSGLPSDRFSAERPEGSISTLTIQRTEQRDSAMYRCASSPGLGETQYFGPGTRLLVL.

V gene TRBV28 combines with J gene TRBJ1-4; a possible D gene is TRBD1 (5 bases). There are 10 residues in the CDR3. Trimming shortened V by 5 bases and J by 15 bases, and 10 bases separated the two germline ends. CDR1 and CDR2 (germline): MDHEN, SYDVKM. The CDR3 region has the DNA TGTGCCAGCAGTAGGGGCCTATTGTTTTTT. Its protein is CASSRGLLFF. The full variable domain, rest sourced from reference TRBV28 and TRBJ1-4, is DVKVTQSSRYLVKRTGEKVFLECVQDMDHENMFWYRQDPGLGLRLIYFSYDVKMKEKGDIPEGYSVSREKKERFSLILESASTNQTSMYLCASSRGLLFFGSGTQLSVL.

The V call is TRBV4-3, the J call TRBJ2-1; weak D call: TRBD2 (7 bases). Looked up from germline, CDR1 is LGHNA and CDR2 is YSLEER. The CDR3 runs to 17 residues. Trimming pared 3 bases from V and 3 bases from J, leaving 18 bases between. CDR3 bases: TGCGCCAGCAGCCATGTGTCCCGGGGGGCAAGCTACAATGAGCAGTTCTTC. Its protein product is CASSHVSRGASYNEQFF.

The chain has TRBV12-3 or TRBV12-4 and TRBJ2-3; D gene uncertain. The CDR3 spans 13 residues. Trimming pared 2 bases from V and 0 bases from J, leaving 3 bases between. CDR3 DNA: TGTGCCAGCAGTTTACTCAGCACAGATACGCAGTATTTT. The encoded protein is CASSLLSTDTQYF.